The 21 T cell receptor beta chains below were found in one sample sequenced in a study of blood T cell repertoires in COVID-19. The method was immunoSEQ multiplex PCR; TCRdb's version includes in-frame clones alone and lacks a portion of them. Counted here are approximately 330,000 clones, roughly 86% occurring once; the ten biggest clones make up 9.5% to 10%. Sequenced: peripheral blood. These receptors all stem from a man aged 25-45 years with COVID-19, enrolled during active disease.

The rearrangement uses TRBV6-2 or TRBV6-3 and TRBJ1-2, with D unresolved. Trimming cost V 6 bases and J 2 bases, with 19 bases left between them. The CDR3 consists of 16 residues. The germline V gene encodes CDR1 MNHEY and CDR2 SVGEGT. The CDR3 here is CASSRGGWMLNYGYTF. CDR3 in DNA: TGTGCCAGCAGCCGTGGAGGGTGGATGTTAAACTATGGCTACACCTTC.

V usage is TRBV7-9 and J usage is TRBJ1-5; the D is unclear. V lost 4 bases to trimming and J lost 7 bases, with 11 bases between them. The germline CDR1 and CDR2 sequences are SEHNR and FQNEAQ (reference sequence). CDR3 length: 13 amino acids. The CDR3 DNA sequence: TGTGCCAGCAGCTCGAACCAGGTACAGCCCCAGCATTTT. Residues: CASSSNQVQPQHF. The full variable domain, its missing parts supplied by reference TRBV7-9 and TRBJ1-5, is DTGVSQNPRHKITKRGQNVTFRCDPISEHNRLYWYRQTLGQGPEFLTYFQNEAQLEKSRLLSDRFSAERPKGSFSTLEIQRTEQGDSAMYLCASSSNQVQPQHFGDGTRLSIL.

This sequence joins TRBV19 and TRBJ1-2; TRBD1 agrees at 7 bases. CDR3 length equals 17 residues. Per germline, CDR1 LNHDA and CDR2 SQIVND (reference sequence). The ends lost 0 bases at V and 4 bases at J; junction bases unmatched: 11. The CDR3 coding sequence is TGTGCCAGTAGTATAGATCGGAACAGGGGATTACGCTATGGCTACACCTTC. Amino acid sequence: CASSIDRNRGLRYGYTF.

V is TRBV5-1 and J is TRBJ2-3; 10 bases line up with TRBD2. CDR3 length equals 17 residues. Germline CDR1 SGHRS, CDR2 YFSETQ. V was pared by 3 bases and J by 1 base, with 8 bases of the junction left unmatched. The CDR3 sequence: CASSSKLAGARTDTQYF. The CDR3 nucleotides are TGCGCCAGCAGCTCCAAGCTAGCGGGGGCCCGCACAGATACGCAGTATTTT.

This chain links TRBV7-9 with TRBJ2-3; 10 nucleotides match TRBD1. Germline trimming cut 5 bases from V and 6 bases from J; bases unmatched to any gene: 14. Germline V gene data show CDR1 as SEHNR and CDR2 as FQNEAQ (reference sequence). The CDR3 is made up of 17 amino acids. CDR3 coding DNA: TGTGCCAGCAGCATTAGCTCAGGACAGGGGGGAATTGATACGCAGTATTTT. Protein: CASSISSGQGGIDTQYF.

The chain links TRBV18 to TRBJ2-7; D may be TRBD1 (5 bases). Germline CDR1 reads KGHSH; CDR2 reads LQKENI. This CDR3 comprises 15 residues. Trimming took 2 bases from V and 3 from J, leaving 14 bases between them. CDR3 loop: CASSPYRQTNYEQYF. CDR3 DNA: TGTGCCAGCTCACCATATAGACAGACGAACTACGAGCAGTACTTC.

The rearrangement joins TRBV4-1 to TRBJ2-7; D uncertain. V lost 4 bases and J 6 bases, leaving 13 bases between the germline ends. The CDR3 totals 13 residues. Germline assignment: CDR1 MGHRA and CDR2 YSYEKL. CDR3 DNA sequence: TGCGCCAGCAGCCCCAATAATTGGCCCGAGCAGTACTTC. This translates into CASSPNNWPEQYF.

The V gene is TRBV19, the J gene TRBJ1-6; no definite D call. The V gene lost 4 bases and the J gene lost 6 bases, with 7 bases spanning the gap. Germline-derived CDR1 and CDR2 are LNHDA and SQIVND (reference sequence). The length of the CDR3 is 13 residues. The CDR3 spells CASSSSSNSPLHF. CDR3 bases: TGTGCCAGTAGTAGCAGTTCTAATTCACCCCTCCACTTT. The variable domain in full, completed from reference TRBV19 and TRBJ1-6, reads DGGITQSPKYLFRKEGQNVTLSCEQNLNHDAMYWYRQDPGQGLRLIYYSQIVNDFQKGDIAEGYSVSREKKESFPLTVTSAQKNPTAFYLCASSSSSNSPLHFGNGTRLTVT.

J is TRBJ1-4 and V is TRBV5-1; D not resolved. The CDR3 extends over 15 amino acids. V lost 0 bases to trimming and J lost 8 bases, with 14 bases between them. The germline CDR1 and CDR2 sequences are SGHRS and YFSETQ. DNA for the CDR3: TGCGCCAGCAGCTTGGTCGCCGGGGATCGAGAAAAACTGTTTTTT. This encodes CASSLVAGDREKLFF.

The J gene is TRBJ2-1, the V gene TRBV30, with 7 bases that match TRBD2. CDR1 is GTSNPN, CDR2 SVGIG, per germline (reference sequence). V trimming: 7 bases; J trimming: 0 bases; junction bases outside the gene matches: 3. This CDR3 is 13 amino acids long. The CDR3: CASLAVSYNEQFF. Written as DNA, the CDR3 is TGTGCCTCGCTAGCGGTCTCCTACAATGAGCAGTTCTTC.

The genes are TRBV18 and TRBJ1-1, with D possibly being TRBD1 (6 bases). Germline-derived CDR1 and CDR2 are KGHSH and LQKENI. V was cut by 6 bases and J by 3 bases, with 11 bases left in between. The CDR3 runs to 13 residues. The CDR3 DNA is TGTGCCAGCTCTGTCAACAGGGACACTGAAGCTTTCTTT. This sequence encodes CASSVNRDTEAFF.

The J gene is TRBJ2-6, the V gene TRBV7-3, with 7 bases that match TRBD1. Trimming at V came to 0 bases and at J to 2 bases, leaving 4 bases not matched to a gene. CDR3 size: 17 residues. CDR1 and CDR2 from the germline V gene are SGHTA and FQGTGA. The CDR3 DNA follows: TGTGCCAGCAGCTTAACCGCTCAGGGGGCTGGGGCCAACGTCCTGACTTTC. It codes for CASSLTAQGAGANVLTF.

The gene calls are TRBV28 and TRBJ1-2; 9 nucleotides align to TRBD1. The CDR3 sequence is 14 residues long. From germline, CDR1 is MDHEN and CDR2 SYDVKM. J was trimmed by 8 bases and V by 5 bases; bases with no gene match: 9. CDR3 amino acids: CASSTTSGQGGYTF. The CDR3 nucleotides are TGTGCCAGCAGTACCACCTCGGGACAGGGCGGCTACACCTTC.

This rearrangement joins TRBV7-9 to TRBJ2-7, with TRBD1 matching 12 bases. The junction had 11 bases not matched to a gene; V was cut back by 4 bases and J by 4 bases. Germline CDR1 SEHNR, CDR2 FQNEAQ (reference sequence). This CDR3 is 17 amino acids long. In nucleotides, the CDR3 is TGTGCCAGCAGCTCCGGGACAGGGGGCGCCGGCGGGTACGAGCAGTACTTC. As protein: CASSSGTGGAGGYEQYF.

The CDR3 DNA reads TGCGCCAGCAGCGCCCGACTAGCGGGGAACCCCCTAAATGAGCAGTTCTTC. Its protein product is CASSARLAGNPLNEQFF. V is TRBV4-1 and J is TRBJ2-1; 11 bases are a match to TRBD2. The CDR3 is made up of 17 amino acids. With 5 bases clipped from V and 7 bases from J, the junction kept 13 bases outside the gene matches. Germline V lookup: CDR1 MGHRA, CDR2 YSYEKL.

The genes are TRBV9 and TRBJ1-6, with TRBD1 matching 9 bases. Losses at the gene ends were 0 bases for V and 7 bases for J; bases not matched to a gene: 8. This CDR3 comprises 17 residues. Germline loops: CDR1 SGDLS, CDR2 YYNGEE. The CDR3 DNA is TGTGCCAGCAGCGTAGAGCACAGGGGGCGGCGGAATTCACCCCTCCACTTT. Its protein is CASSVEHRGRRNSPLHF.

The chain joins TRBV7-2 to TRBJ2-5; 7 bases agree with TRBD1. From germline, CDR1 is SGHTA and CDR2 FQGNSA. V shed 0 bases, J shed 5 bases, and the junction held 15 bases outside the gene matches. The length of the CDR3 is 18 residues. CDR3 sequence (DNA): TGTGCCAGCAGCTTAGCTCTTCAGGGGGTCTTTGTTCAGGAGACCCAGTACTTC. Protein: CASSLALQGVFVQETQYF.

This chain connects TRBV5-4 to TRBJ2-2; 8 bases are shared with TRBD1. Germline lookup yields CDR1 SGHNT and CDR2 YYREEE (reference sequence). The CDR3 contains 17 residues. V was pared by 4 bases and J by 4 bases, with 12 bases of the junction left unmatched. The CDR3 sequence is CASSRTGMTGATGELFF. CDR3 nucleotides: TGTGCCAGCAGCCGCACGGGAATGACAGGGGCCACCGGGGAGCTGTTTTTT.

The chain has TRBV9 and TRBJ2-5; 9 bases align to TRBD1. The germline V gene encodes CDR1 SGDLS and CDR2 YYNGEE. This CDR3 has 15 amino acids. The ends lost 3 bases at V and 5 bases at J; junction bases unmatched: 8. The CDR3 sequence: CASSANRGRRETQYF. The CDR3 DNA is TGTGCCAGCAGCGCGAACAGGGGGCGGCGGGAGACCCAGTACTTC.

The chain has TRBV6-2 or TRBV6-3 and TRBJ2-2; a possible D gene is TRBD1 (6 bases). The V end lost 5 bases, the J end lost 0 bases, and 13 bases lay between the germline ends. The CDR3 covers 16 residues. Per germline, CDR1 MNHEY and CDR2 SVGEGT. The CDR3 loop is CASSADRRPNTGELFF. CDR3 nucleotides: TGTGCCAGCAGTGCCGACAGGCGCCCGAACACCGGGGAGCTGTTTTTT.

The chain carries TRBV21-1 and TRBJ2-7; the table gives TRBD2 as D, unverified against the DNA. TRBV21-1 is an annotated pseudogene. This CDR3 region has 14 residues. The CDR3 loop is CASNEGGRSYEQYF. The CDR3 DNA reads TGTGCCAGCAACGAGGGGGGGCGCTCCTACGAGCAGTACTTC.